These 25 T cell receptor beta chains came from one sample sequenced in a study of prognosis after radiotherapy for stage I lung cancer. Amplification of TCR beta CDR3 from genomic DNA used two-round multiplex PCR. Primers targeting each individual TRBV and TRBJ gene were applied in first-round PCR. TCRdb processed the multiplex PCR reads anew with MiXCR; each CDR3 protein has one entry. The table records under 75,000 distinct CDR3 sequences, 26% of them present only once. The sequencing here drew on PBMCs, taken before or after stereotactic body radiation therapy (not recorded which). These receptors were obtained from a donor of 50 years or more with non-small cell lung cancer.

Only a few counts were recorded for this clonotype. This may be a read error, as it is one base from a much larger clone. The chain carries TRBV29-1 and TRBJ1-1; D may be TRBD1 (5 bases). V was trimmed by 3 bases and J by 5 bases, leaving 13 bases between them. The V gene's germline CDR1 is SQVTM and CDR2 ANQGSEA. This CDR3 has 13 amino acids. Here the CDR3 DNA reads TGCAGCGTTGATGAGACAGTGGATACTGAAGCTTTCTTT. This translates into CSVDETVDTEAFF.

The V and J genes are TRBV12-3 or TRBV12-4 and TRBJ1-2; the match to TRBD1 covers 9 bases. The CDR3 has 12 residues. J lost 7 bases, V lost 6 bases, and 3 bases had no gene match. This chain's CDR3 is CASRGTGCGYTF. CDR3 nucleotide sequence: TGTGCCAGCAGAGGGACAGGGTGTGGCTACACCTTC.

Ten or more counts support this clonotype. This chain uses TRBV19 with TRBJ1-1; D is unclear. Trimming took 7 bases from V and 2 from J, leaving 14 bases between them. This CDR3 is 14 amino acids long. The germline V gene has CDR1 LNHDA and CDR2 SQIVND (reference sequence). Here the CDR3 DNA reads TGTGCCAGTACCCAATCTCAGTTTAACACTGAAGCTTTCTTT. Amino acid sequence: CASTQSQFNTEAFF.

This clonotype was seen many times. The gene calls are TRBV10-3 and TRBJ1-2; D unclear. CDR1 is ENHRY, CDR2 SYGVKD, per germline. The CDR3 length is 15 residues. V dropped 7 bases and J dropped 0 bases, with 15 bases sitting between them. CDR3: CAITGGTLANYGYTF. Written as DNA, the CDR3 is TGTGCCATCACAGGTGGAACATTAGCTAACTATGGCTACACCTTC.

This clonotype has a count of ten or more. The chain uses TRBV11-2 and TRBJ2-7; 7 bases align to TRBD2. Germline V gene data show CDR1 as SGHAT and CDR2 as FQNNGV. The junction had 4 bases not matched to a gene; V was cut back by 6 bases and J by 2 bases. There are 13 residues in the CDR3. In DNA, the CDR3 is TGTGCCAGCAGGACAGCGGGGACCTACGAGCAGTACTTC. It yields the protein CASRTAGTYEQYF.

This clonotype was counted ten times or more. The DNA of the CDR3 is TGTGCCAGCAGTACGGGGGGGAATCAGCCCCAGCATTTT. Protein product: CASSTGGNQPQHF. The chain employs TRBV12-3 or TRBV12-4 and TRBJ1-5, with D maybe TRBD1 (5 bases). The CDR3 extends over 13 amino acids. V lost 5 bases to trimming and J lost 4 bases, with 9 bases between them.

As to this clonotype: This is likely an artifact of a read error, given a far larger clone one base away. The chain has TRBV6-2 or TRBV6-3 and TRBJ1-5; 7 bases are a match to TRBD1. Germline V CDR1 and CDR2: MNHEY, SVGEGT. The CDR3 is 14 amino acids. Unmatched junction bases numbered 8, after V lost 5 bases and J lost 7 bases. As DNA, the CDR3 is TGTGCCAGCAGTGAAACCCCAGGGGGACAGCCCCAGCATTTT. It yields the protein CASSETPGGQPQHF.

The table lists this clonotype with many counts. The chain couples TRBV18 to TRBJ1-4; D might be TRBD1 (6 bases). In germline, CDR1 is KGHSH, CDR2 LQKENI. The CDR3 extends over 16 amino acids. The V and J ends lost 0 bases and 8 bases respectively, with 16 bases between them. This chain's CDR3 is CASSPPRGTGNEKLFF. The CDR3 nucleotides read TGTGCCAGCTCACCACCGAGAGGTACAGGGAACGAAAAACTGTTTTTT.

This clonotype appeared many times. The chain has TRBV10-3 and TRBJ1-1; D remains unclear. The CDR3 is 15 residues long. Trimming took off 3 bases at V and 10 bases at J, with 21 bases between the two ends. Germline V gene sequence: CDR1 ENHRY, CDR2 SYGVKD. In DNA form, the CDR3 reads TGTGCCATCAGTGAAACGTCGGCACATCCCACCCCAGCTTTCTTT. It specifies CAISETSAHPTPAFF.

About this clonotype: A read error may explain this, as a much larger clone is one base away. V is TRBV29-1 and J is TRBJ2-1, with D possibly matching TRBD1 (5 bases). V was trimmed by 5 bases and J by 3 bases, leaving 8 bases between them. The CDR3 has 12 residues. Germline CDR1 SQVTM, CDR2 ANQGSEA. The CDR3 spells CSVRQYYNEQFF. CDR3 coding DNA: TGCAGCGTTAGACAGTACTACAATGAGCAGTTCTTC.

This clonotype was seen at least ten times. V and J are TRBV20-1 and TRBJ1-2; 8 bases agree with TRBD1. The CDR3 is 12 amino acids. The ends lost 6 bases at V and 7 bases at J; junction bases unmatched: 7. CDR1 and CDR2 from the germline V gene are DFQATT and SNEGSKA (reference sequence). CDR3 residues: CSARTGSAGYTF. The CDR3, as DNA: TGCAGTGCACGGACAGGGAGTGCTGGCTACACCTTC.

This clonotype was observed many times. V usage is TRBV20-1 and J usage is TRBJ1-2; D ambiguous. V shed 6 bases and J shed 3 bases, with 8 bases lying between them. The length of the CDR3 is 11 residues. CDR1 is DFQATT, CDR2 SNEGSKA, per germline (reference sequence). CDR3: CSASTDYGYTF. In DNA form, the CDR3 reads TGCAGTGCCTCGACTGACTATGGCTACACCTTC.

As for this clonotype: It may be a read error: a sequence one base away is much more abundant. This chain uses TRBV20-1 with TRBJ2-5; no clear D. Trimming removed 5 bases from V and 1 base from J, with 11 bases in between. Germline V lookup: CDR1 DFQATT, CDR2 SNEGSKA (reference sequence). The CDR3 has 13 amino acids. CDR3 amino acids: CSAPTWAQETQYF. The DNA for the CDR3 is TGCAGTGCTCCGACATGGGCCCAAGAGACCCAGTACTTC.

This clonotype showed up many times. One end of the junction fails to match germline, which may point to a read error. V is TRBV18 and J is TRBJ2-2; D perhaps matches TRBD2 (5 bases). Germline CDR1 reads KGHSH; CDR2 reads LQKENI. This CDR3 is 13 amino acids long. CDR3 in amino acids: CASPPNRGRELFF. The CDR3 DNA sequence: TGTGCCAGCCCACCCAACCGGGGTAGGGAGCTGTTTTTT.

This clonotype was recorded at least ten times. This chain uses TRBV19 with TRBJ2-7; 8 bases are a match to TRBD2. Germline values: CDR1 LNHDA, CDR2 SQIVND (reference sequence). Trimming took 3 bases from V and 3 from J; bases not matched to a gene: 4. This CDR3 comprises 14 residues. CDR3 in amino acids: CASSIGTSGYEQYF. For the CDR3, the DNA is TGTGCCAGTAGTATTGGTACTAGCGGCTACGAGCAGTACTTC.

This clonotype was counted at least ten times. V and J are TRBV18 and TRBJ1-2, with 7 positions matching TRBD1. V shed 3 bases and J 3 bases; nucleotides not matched to a gene: 4. The CDR3 length is 14 residues. Germline CDR1 is KGHSH and CDR2 is LQKENI. The CDR3 is CASSPGQDHYGYTF. In nucleotides, the CDR3 is TGTGCCAGCTCACCTGGACAGGACCACTATGGCTACACCTTC.

This clonotype came up once. Germline is not matched at one junction end, which may reflect a read error. The chain has TRBV12-3 or TRBV12-4 and TRBJ2-7; tentatively, D is TRBD1 or TRBD2 (6 bases each). There are 12 residues in the CDR3. The CDR3 DNA sequence: TGCGCCACCACCGTCGGGGGCCACGAGCAGTACTTC. Amino acids: CATTVGGHEQYF.

This clonotype was seen repeatedly, ten times or more. V gene TRBV19 combines with J gene TRBJ1-1, with D unclear. The ends were cut back, 4 bases at V and 4 bases at J, with 10 bases in the middle. The CDR3 extends over 13 amino acids. Germline V gene sequence: CDR1 LNHDA, CDR2 SQIVND (reference sequence). For the CDR3, the DNA is TGTGCCAGTAGTAGAGGAGGGCTCACTGAAGCTTTCTTT. Protein product: CASSRGGLTEAFF.

This clonotype has a count of ten or more. V and J are TRBV3-1 and TRBJ1-1; no definite D call. V lost 1 base, J lost 5 bases, and 5 bases lay in between. In germline, CDR1 is LGHDT, CDR2 YNNKEL (reference sequence). The CDR3 spans 12 residues. The CDR3: CASSQGRTEAFF. CDR3 sequence (DNA): TGTGCCAGCAGCCAAGGGCGGACTGAAGCTTTCTTT.

This clonotype was detected ten times or more. The V gene is TRBV28, the J gene TRBJ1-2; D not resolved. The CDR3 is 11 residues long. Looked up from germline, CDR1 is MDHEN and CDR2 is SYDVKM. V was trimmed by 6 bases and J by 8 bases, leaving 10 bases between them. CDR3 in amino acids: CASSSRSGYTF. CDR3 sequence (DNA): TGTGCCAGCAGCTCTAGGTCAGGCTACACCTTC.

This clonotype has at least ten counts. The rearrangement uses TRBV20-1 and TRBJ2-7, with TRBD1 identical over 7 bases. This CDR3 has 13 amino acids. CDR1 and CDR2 (germline): DFQATT, SNEGSKA (reference sequence). The ends lost 3 bases at V and 5 bases at J; junction bases unmatched: 7. The DNA of the CDR3 is TGCAGTGCTAGTCAAACACAGGGGCACGAGCAGTACTTC. This codes for CSASQTQGHEQYF.

This clonotype was recorded many times. J is TRBJ2-7 and V is TRBV30, with unresolved D. This CDR3 comprises 11 residues. CDR1 and CDR2 (germline): GTSNPN, SVGIG (reference sequence). V lost 0 bases and J lost 7, with 7 bases in between. The CDR3 coding sequence is TGTGCCTGGAGTGTGCGGCAAGAGCAGTACTTC. Its translation: CAWSVRQEQYF.

Only a few counts were recorded for this clonotype. One end of the junction is discordant with germline, which a read error may explain. The chain couples TRBV28 to TRBJ2-5; D gene uncertain. Germline assignment: CDR1 MDHEN and CDR2 SYDVKM. The CDR3 consists of 13 residues. The CDR3 reads CACSLRPEETQYF. Here the CDR3 DNA reads TGTGCCTGCAGTTTACGGCCGGAAGAGACCCAGTACTTC.

In regard to this clonotype: Since a much larger clone is just one base distant, this may be a read error. V gene TRBV7-9 combines with J gene TRBJ1-1; tentative D call: TRBD1 (5 bases). Trimming stripped 1 base from V and 7 bases from J, with 16 bases between. Germline loops: CDR1 SEHNR, CDR2 FQNEAQ (reference sequence). The CDR3 extends over 15 amino acids. As DNA, the CDR3 is TGTGCCAGCAGCTTAGATCAGGTGGCGGGGGATGAAGCTTTCTTT. Translated: CASSLDQVAGDEAFF.

This clonotype was observed many times. V is TRBV3-1 and J is TRBJ2-3; D gene unclear. In germline, CDR1 is LGHDT, CDR2 YNNKEL (reference sequence). The CDR3 covers 13 residues. With 4 bases removed from V and 11 bases from J, the gap between germline ends came to 16 bases. As DNA, the CDR3 is TGTGCCAGCAGCCTCTGGGCCAGCCGATTGCAGTATTTT. It yields the protein CASSLWASRLQYF.